These 3 T cell receptor beta chains share one sample of origin, sequenced in a study of blood T cell repertoires in COVID-19. Libraries were prepared by immunoSEQ multiplex PCR; TCRdb keeps only in-frame clonotypes and omits some of them. The sample holds around 94,000 clones, around nine tenths seen once. Specimen: peripheral blood. Source of these receptors: a man between 50 and 59 years old with active or convalescent COVID-19.

The chain uses TRBV2 and TRBJ1-2; 11 bases agree with TRBD1. The CDR3 is 13 residues long. V lost 6 bases to trimming and J lost 8 bases; unmatched junction nucleotides: 5. Germline CDR1 reads SNHLY; CDR2 reads FYNNEI. The CDR3 nucleotides read TGTGCCAGCAGCGGACAGGGGGCGGAGGGCTACACCTTC. Translated: CASSGQGAEGYTF.

The rearrangement uses TRBV19 and TRBJ1-5; possible D gene TRBD1, 6 bases. V gave up 6 bases and J gave up 1 base, with 10 bases separating them. This CDR3 spans 14 amino acids. Germline V gene data show CDR1 as LNHDA and CDR2 as SQIVND (reference sequence). The CDR3 reads CASSQGQSNQPQHF. CDR3 bases: TGTGCCAGTAGCCAGGGGCAAAGCAATCAGCCCCAGCATTTT. Together with reference TRBV19 and TRBJ1-5, the CDR3 gives the full variable domain: DGGITQSPKYLFRKEGQNVTLSCEQNLNHDAMYWYRQDPGQGLRLIYYSQIVNDFQKGDIAEGYSVSREKKESFPLTVTSAQKNPTAFYLCASSQGQSNQPQHFGDGTRLSIL.

This clone was seen only once. The chain has TRBV7-2 and TRBJ2-7; no definite D call. V was shortened by 5 bases and J by 2 bases, with 13 bases between the two germline ends. The CDR3 is 14 amino acids. The V gene's germline CDR1 is SGHTA and CDR2 FQGNSA. CDR3 bases: TGTGCCAGCAGCCTGGCGGCAGTACCCTACGAGCAGTACTTC. Its protein product is CASSLAAVPYEQYF.